This entry concerns a single T cell receptor (beta chain). Trimming cost V 4 bases and J 9 bases; bases outside gene matches: 8. The CDR3 runs 15 residues. Germline CDR1 ENHRY, CDR2 SYGVKD. The entry originates in a study of T cell changes during pregnancy in multiple sclerosis. The data were produced by immunoSEQ multiplex PCR, yet TCRdb's version contains in-frame clones alone and is incomplete. This sample has 100,000 to 150,000 clones; approximately 93% occur once, and the top ten carry roughly 6%. The rearrangement uses TRBV10-3 and TRBJ2-1, with TRBD2 matching 11 bases. This sample comprised peripheral blood, obtained before pregnancy. This sequence originates from a female donor with multiple sclerosis, enrolled in a pregnancy study. The CDR3 here is CAISAGSGGAGEQFF. DNA for the CDR3: TGTGCCATCAGTGCTGGTAGCGGGGGGGCGGGTGAGCAGTTCTTC.